The 32 T cell receptor beta chains below were found in one sample sequenced in a study of blood T cell repertoires in COVID-19. Profiling relied on immunoSEQ multiplex PCR, and the TCRdb table lists in-frame clones only, not all of them. This table holds 70,000 to 100,000 clones, around 89% found once. Source material: peripheral blood. The receptors stem from a man aged 50-59 years with COVID-19, enrolled during active disease.

The chain employs TRBV19 and TRBJ1-3; D is perhaps TRBD1 (5 bases). Germline CDR1 LNHDA, CDR2 SQIVND (reference sequence). The CDR3 extends over 15 amino acids. Trimming shortened V by 1 base and J by 0 bases, and 7 bases separated the two germline ends. CDR3 loop: CASSIGGSSGNTIYF. CDR3 sequence (DNA): TGTGCCAGTAGTATAGGGGGCAGCTCTGGAAACACCATATATTTT.

In DNA form, the CDR3 reads TGTGCCAGCAGCTTAGAAGCGGGGGGCTACCTAACCTACAATGAGCAGTTCTTC. As protein: CASSLEAGGYLTYNEQFF. The chain employs TRBV11-2 and TRBJ2-1; 9 bases fit TRBD2. CDR3 size: 18 residues. From germline, CDR1 is SGHAT and CDR2 FQNNGV. Losses at the gene ends were 0 bases for V and 2 bases for J; bases not matched to a gene: 8.

The CDR3 sequence: CASSWGTSGGYEQYF. For the CDR3, the DNA is TGTGCCAGCAGCTGGGGGACTAGCGGGGGATACGAGCAGTACTTC. V is TRBV7-2 and J is TRBJ2-7; TRBD2 matches 14 bases. V trimming: 4 bases; J trimming: 4 bases; junction bases outside the gene matches: 3. Germline CDR1 SGHTA, CDR2 FQGNSA. This CDR3 is built from 15 residues.

The chain employs TRBV10-3 and TRBJ2-7; maybe TRBD1 (6 bases). Germline V gene sequence: CDR1 ENHRY, CDR2 SYGVKD. The CDR3 covers 14 residues. The ends were cut back, 4 bases at V and 4 bases at J, with 14 bases in the middle. For the CDR3, the DNA is TGTGCCATCAGTGCCGTCACAGGGTCTTACGAGCAGTACTTC. This encodes CAISAVTGSYEQYF.

This clone was observed once. The J gene is TRBJ2-2, the V gene TRBV19; 13 positions agree with TRBD2. The V segment lost 6 bases and the J segment 6 bases; nucleotides outside the gene matches: 4. From germline, CDR1 is LNHDA and CDR2 SQIVND (reference sequence). This CDR3 region has 15 residues. CDR3 sequence reads: CASSTLAGGPGELFF. The CDR3 DNA reads as TGTGCCAGTAGCACACTAGCGGGGGGGCCCGGGGAGCTGTTTTTT.

J is TRBJ1-1 and V is TRBV9, with D maybe TRBD1 (5 bases). CDR1 and CDR2 from the germline V gene are SGDLS and YYNGEE. Trimming removed 0 bases at V and 5 bases at J, with 14 bases between. This CDR3 is built from 15 residues. CDR3 sequence: CASSVGAGIGTEAFF. CDR3 DNA: TGTGCCAGCAGCGTAGGAGCAGGGATTGGAACTGAAGCTTTCTTT.

This sequence joins TRBV11-1 and TRBJ2-2, with TRBD2 identical over 8 bases. This CDR3 is built from 15 residues. Per the germline V gene, CDR1 is SGHAT and CDR2 is FQDESV (reference sequence). V gave up 5 bases and J gave up 5 bases; unmatched junction bases: 7. The CDR3 sequence: CASSPPGTRTGELFF. The CDR3 nucleotides read TGTGCCAGCAGCCCTCCCGGGACTAGGACCGGGGAGCTGTTTTTT.

The rearrangement links TRBV16 to TRBJ2-3; D is undetermined. CDR3 length: 11 residues. The V end lost 4 bases, the J end lost 6 bases, and 5 bases lay between the germline ends. Germline values: CDR1 KGHSY, CDR2 FQNENV. The CDR3 DNA follows: TGTGCCAGCAGCCTCAGGGATACGCAGTATTTT. Amino acids: CASSLRDTQYF.

The J gene is TRBJ2-5, the V gene TRBV6-1, with a possible D match to TRBD1 (6 bases). From germline, CDR1 is MNHNS and CDR2 SASEGT. V lost 3 bases to trimming and J lost 4 bases, with 12 bases between them. The CDR3 is 14 amino acids. In DNA form, the CDR3 reads TGTGCCAGCAGTGATGGGGGACAAGGAGAGACCCAGTACTTC. It translates to CASSDGGQGETQYF.

This clone was observed a handful of times. An end of the junction does not agree with germline; a read error may underlie this. The chain carries TRBV7-7 and TRBJ2-1; 9 bases are shared with TRBD1. The CDR3 spans 15 residues. From germline, CDR1 is SSHAT and CDR2 FNYEAQ (reference sequence). DNA of the CDR3: TGTGCTAGCAGCTTGGGACAGGGTTCTTACAATGAGCAGTTCTTC. It specifies CASSLGQGSYNEQFF.

The CDR3 DNA follows: TGCGCCAGCAGCCAACAGGGAAGGGTCCACGAGCAGTACTTC. This gives the protein CASSQQGRVHEQYF. The J gene is TRBJ2-7, the V gene TRBV4-1; possible D gene TRBD1, 5 bases. CDR1 MGHRA and CDR2 YSYEKL come from the germline V gene. The CDR3 runs 14 residues. Trimming removed 2 bases from V and 5 bases from J, with 13 bases in between.

By share of the sample, this clone is medium-sized. The CDR3 DNA sequence: TGTGCCAGCAGTGAGAGCGGTGAAACAGATACGCAGTATTTT. Its protein product is CASSESGETDTQYF. The rearrangement links TRBV6-4 to TRBJ2-3, with D tentatively TRBD2 (5 bases). Germline-derived CDR1 and CDR2 are MRHNA and SNTAGT. Trimming took 3 bases from V and 3 from J, leaving 10 bases between them. The CDR3 is 14 residues long.

The rearrangement links TRBV10-1 to TRBJ2-1, with 7 bases matching TRBD2. The CDR3 runs to 14 residues. From germline, CDR1 is WNHNN and CDR2 SYGVQD (reference sequence). Unmatched junction bases numbered 3, after V lost 6 bases and J lost 1 base. The chain's CDR3 is CASSLAGSYNEQFF. DNA of the CDR3: TGCGCCAGCAGCTTAGCGGGTTCCTACAATGAGCAGTTCTTC.

This clone appeared once. The chain joins TRBV5-5 to TRBJ1-1; TRBD1 matches 9 bases. V dropped 3 bases and J dropped 2; count of bases not matched to a gene: 8. The CDR3 loop spans 16 amino acids. The germline V gene encodes CDR1 SGHKS and CDR2 YYEKEE (reference sequence). The DNA for the CDR3 is TGTGCCAGCAGCTCCGTCCCGGGACAGGGAAACACTGAAGCTTTCTTT. Translation gives CASSSVPGQGNTEAFF.

The CDR3 DNA is TGTGCCAGCAGCGTGGGACTAGCGGGATACCAAGGGAATGAGCAGTTCTTC. It translates to CASSVGLAGYQGNEQFF. This chain joins TRBV9 and TRBJ2-1, with 13 bases matching TRBD2. The junction had 9 bases not matched to a gene; V was cut back by 2 bases and J by 7 bases. Germline values: CDR1 SGDLS, CDR2 YYNGEE. The CDR3 sequence is 17 residues long.

The chain employs TRBV30 and TRBJ1-1; D is uncertain. V lost 8 bases and J lost 2, with 9 bases in between. The CDR3 has 11 amino acids. Germline CDR1 and CDR2: GTSNPN and SVGIG (reference sequence). The CDR3 DNA reads TGTGCCGCCAACAAAAACACTGAAGCTTTCTTT. This codes for CAANKNTEAFF.

The chain couples TRBV7-9 to TRBJ2-1, with 7 bases fitting TRBD2. Germline V lookup: CDR1 SEHNR, CDR2 FQNEAQ (reference sequence). Trimming removed 5 bases from V and 7 bases from J; junction bases left unmatched: 23. This CDR3 is built from 19 residues. CDR3 coding DNA: TGTGCCAGCAGCATCCCAGGGAGTGGCGGGGGTACCTTGTGGAATGAGCAGTTCTTC. As protein: CASSIPGSGGGTLWNEQFF.

This clone has only one observation. The rearrangement links TRBV2 to TRBJ1-6; possible D gene TRBD1, 6 bases. Trimming stripped 5 bases from V and 0 bases from J, with 11 bases between. The CDR3 contains 16 residues. Germline V gene sequence: CDR1 SNHLY, CDR2 FYNNEI. The chain's CDR3 is CASSFDRSSYNSPLHF. The CDR3 bases are TGTGCCAGCAGTTTCGACAGGAGCTCCTATAATTCACCCCTCCACTTT. Full variable domain (remainder filled in from reference TRBV2 and TRBJ1-6): EPEVTQTPSHQVTQMGQEVILRCVPISNHLYFYWYRQILGQKVEFLVSFYNNEISEKSEIFDDQFSVERPDGSNFTLKIRSTKLEDSAMYFCASSFDRSSYNSPLHFGNGTRLTVT.

The J gene is TRBJ2-7, the V gene TRBV15; a possible D gene is TRBD1 (5 bases). CDR1 and CDR2 from the germline V gene are LNHNV and YYDKDF (reference sequence). The V gene lost 6 bases and the J gene lost 3 bases, with 12 bases spanning the gap. This CDR3 region has 13 residues. CDR3 in DNA: TGTGCCACCAGTTACGACAGACTCTACGAGCAGTACTTC. This translates into CATSYDRLYEQYF. The full variable domain, rest sourced from reference TRBV15 and TRBJ2-7, is DAMVIQNPRYQVTQFGKPVTLSCSQTLNHNVMYWYQQKSSQAPKLLFHYYDKDFNNEADTPDNFQSRRPNTSFCFLDIRSPGLGDTAMYLCATSYDRLYEQYFGPGTRLTVT.

This rearrangement joins TRBV12-2 to TRBJ1-5. TRBV12-2 is a pseudogene segment. The CDR3 is 12 amino acids. CDR3 bases: TGTGCAAGTCGCTTCGGGGTTCAGCCCCAGCATTTT. Its translation: CASRFGVQPQHF.

This rearrangement joins TRBV7-3 to TRBJ2-3; TRBD2 is a possible D gene (7 bases). The CDR3 runs to 14 residues. Germline values: CDR1 SGHTA, CDR2 FQGTGA. The V gene lost 3 bases and the J gene lost 3 bases, with 10 bases spanning the gap. CDR3 nucleotides: TGTGCCAGCAGCTTGGGGGGGCCAACAGATACGCAGTATTTT. This codes for CASSLGGPTDTQYF.

V usage is TRBV6-4 and J usage is TRBJ2-2, with TRBD1 matching 7 bases. The CDR3 is 15 amino acids. Germline CDR1 is MRHNA and CDR2 is SNTAGT. Trimming at V came to 3 bases and at J to 3 bases, leaving 4 bases not matched to a gene. The CDR3 here is CASSETGRHTGELFF. The CDR3 DNA is TGTGCCAGCAGTGAGACAGGGAGACACACCGGGGAGCTGTTTTTT.

The rearrangement links TRBV12-3 or TRBV12-4 to TRBJ1-1; no clear D gene. The CDR3 has 12 amino acids. The V end lost 5 bases, the J end lost 6 bases, and 10 bases lay between the germline ends. DNA for the CDR3: TGTGCCAGCAGTCGACAATATTCTGAAGCTTTCTTT. It specifies CASSRQYSEAFF.

The CDR3 sequence: CASSAGQLNYGYTF. The CDR3 coding sequence is TGTGCCAGCAGTGCGGGACAGCTTAACTATGGCTACACCTTC. The rearrangement links TRBV6-2 or TRBV6-3 to TRBJ1-2, with TRBD1 identical over 7 bases. After removal of 5 bases from V and 1 base from J, the junction contained 4 bases not matched to a gene. This CDR3 is 14 amino acids long. Germline assignment: CDR1 MNHEY and CDR2 SVGEGT.

This chain links TRBV7-3 with TRBJ2-1; TRBD2 aligns across 7 bases. V lost 5 bases to trimming and J lost 7 bases; unmatched junction nucleotides: 2. Per the germline V gene, CDR1 is SGHTA and CDR2 is FQGTGA. The CDR3 extends over 12 amino acids. The CDR3 loop is CASSRGGNEQFF. In DNA, the CDR3 is TGTGCCAGCAGCCGCGGGGGAAATGAGCAGTTCTTC.

The CDR3 is CASSATGVNTEAFF. The CDR3, as DNA: TGTGCCAGCAGTGCAACAGGGGTTAACACTGAAGCTTTCTTT. V gene TRBV25-1 combines with J gene TRBJ1-1, with 7 bases that match TRBD1. After removal of 4 bases from V and 2 bases from J, the junction contained 4 bases not matched to a gene. This CDR3 is 14 amino acids long. Per germline, CDR1 MGHDK and CDR2 SYGVNS.

The chain couples TRBV7-3 to TRBJ1-3; 8 bases align to TRBD1. This CDR3 is 15 amino acids long. The V gene end was trimmed by 5 bases and the J gene end by 3 bases; junction bases not matched to a gene: 6. Germline-derived CDR1 and CDR2 are SGHTA and FQGTGA. Here the CDR3 DNA reads TGTGCCAGCAGCCCAGGACAGGGAGTTGGAAACACCATATATTTT. Its protein is CASSPGQGVGNTIYF.

The V and J genes are TRBV29-1 and TRBJ2-7, with TRBD1 identical over 7 bases. The V segment lost 7 bases and the J segment 0 bases; nucleotides outside the gene matches: 6. Germline V gives CDR1 SQVTM, CDR2 ANQGSEA. This CDR3 comprises 13 residues. Here the CDR3 reads CSGMTGNSYEQYF. In DNA, the CDR3 is TGCAGCGGAATGACAGGGAACTCCTACGAGCAGTACTTC.

The chain links TRBV20-1 to TRBJ2-1; the match to TRBD1 covers 8 bases. Germline V lookup: CDR1 DFQATT, CDR2 SNEGSKA (reference sequence). V was clipped by 3 bases and J by 4 bases; unmatched bases: 5. The CDR3 is 14 amino acids. CDR3 in amino acids: CSASRQGRYNEQFF. The CDR3 coding sequence is TGCAGTGCTAGTCGACAGGGGAGGTACAATGAGCAGTTCTTC.

J is TRBJ2-3 and V is TRBV5-8; D remains unclear. The V gene lost 1 base and the J gene lost 1 base, with 7 bases spanning the gap. This CDR3 comprises 14 residues. The germline V gene encodes CDR1 SGHTS and CDR2 YDEGEE. Written as DNA, the CDR3 is TGTGCCAGCAGCTTGCACCCAGGCACAGATACGCAGTATTTT. This sequence encodes CASSLHPGTDTQYF. The whole variable domain, filled in from reference TRBV5-8 and TRBJ2-3, reads EAGVTQSPTHLIKTRGQQATLRCSPISGHTSVYWYQQALGLGLQFLLWYDEGEERNRGNFPPRFSGRQFPNYSSELNVNALELEDSALYLCASSLHPGTDTQYFGPGTRLTVL.

The V call is TRBV4-3, the J call TRBJ2-2; 7 positions agree with TRBD2. J was trimmed by 6 bases and V by 0 bases; bases with no gene match: 10. The length of the CDR3 is 17 residues. Germline V CDR1 and CDR2: LGHNA, YSLEER. DNA for the CDR3: TGCGCCAGCAGCCAAGACGAAGCGGGGCAAGCGCCCGGGGAGCTGTTTTTT. Encoded protein: CASSQDEAGQAPGELFF.

The chain joins TRBV20-1 to TRBJ2-1, with 9 bases lining up with TRBD2. V lost 3 bases to trimming and J lost 7 bases; unmatched junction nucleotides: 7. The CDR3 sequence is 14 residues long. CDR1 is DFQATT and CDR2 is SNEGSKA in the germline V gene (reference sequence). The CDR3 protein is CSASMRGGWNEQFF. DNA of the CDR3: TGCAGTGCTAGTATGCGGGGGGGCTGGAATGAGCAGTTCTTC.